This paragraph reports one T cell receptor (beta chain). Its antigen remains undetermined. No much larger clone is present one base from it, and per-base qualities are unavailable. TCRB CDR3 regions were amplified with the immunoSEQ multiplex PCR using forward primers for 54 TRBV segments and reverse primers for 13 TRBJ segments. Pre-culture CD4+ samples were sequenced at deep resolution, targeting hundreds of thousands of T cell genomes. Sequencing of the amplicons on an Illumina HiSeq System generated 87 bp reads spanning the CDR3. The study's processing was this. PCR and sequencing errors in the reads were corrected, and CDR3 regions were defined by aligning to IMGT reference sequences. Synthetic template pools were used to estimate template counts and unique rearrangement counts. Clonality was calculated as 1 minus Pielou's evenness. The Daley-Smith estimator was used to estimate richness. Morisita's index served as the measure of repertoire overlap. Clones present in cultured samples but not detected in the pre-culture repertoire of the same donor were defined as low-abundance clones. As stored in TCRdb, this immuneACCESS dataset retains in-frame rearrangements with V and J assigned. A fraction of the clones does not appear; measured against another copy, unresolved V genes explain less than half of the discrepancy, and the remainder lacks a known reason. V, J and clone size were drawn from that table, and D and trimming were deduced from the DNA. This sample lists 90,000 to 130,000 clones; 92% were detected once. The ten largest account for roughly 0.3% of the sample.

Magnetic bead negative selection was used to isolate untouched CD4+ T cells from Ficoll-separated PBMC, with purity averaging about 98%. Untouched CD4+ T cells were isolated from Ficoll-separated PBMC with magnetic beads, reaching about 97.7% purity with negligible CD8+ contamination. Peripheral blood mononuclear cells came from the buffy coats of three healthy blood donors. CMV seronegative status was shared by all three donors. The DNeasy Blood & Tissue Kit was used for extraction of genomic DNA. Genomic DNA from sorted CD137+CD4+ cells and from pre-culture CD4+ baseline samples of each subject was subjected to TCRB sequencing. Measured from the cysteine to the phenylalanine, the CDR3 is 14 residues long. The kept DNA is CDR3 alone, 42 bases in frame from the first base. CDR1 and CDR2, per the germline V gene (reference sequence), are SGHNT and YYREEE. A distance of 10 bases separates the germline ends of V and J, which lose 4 bases and 3 bases respectively.

The entry originates in a study of T cell repertoires and HLA-DP antigens (dated by TCRdb to 2017 to 2018). Concerning the study at large: Using HeLa cells transduced to present allogeneic HLA-DP, the study set up an in vitro model of CD4+ T cell alloreactivity. The three donors were two male and one female, with ages ranging from the 18-to-29 to the 60-to-69 age band. An average DNA input of approximately 220 ng was used for sorted CD137+CD4+ samples, compared with approximately 1.2 ug for pre-culture CD4+ samples. One alloantigen differed from self by one peptide-binding groove amino acid, whereas the other differed by ten, modelling structurally similar versus dissimilar alloantigens. The paper as a whole reports these results and caveats: Sorted CD137+ cells showed similar clonality against both alloantigens (approximately 0.36), much higher than the clonality of pre-culture samples (roughly 0.037). The naive and memory CD4+ repertoires were not analysed as separate populations. Limitations were identified as the inclusion of only three donors, the use of a non-physiological HeLa antigen-presenting system, and the use of total CD4+ responder cells. An average cumulative frequency of around 40% against one allele and just over 50% against the other was found for clones undetected before culture.

The sample consisted of CD4+ T cells from PBMCs. The sequence joins TRBV5-4 to TRBJ2-2, and perhaps TRBD1 as D gene, on 6 matching bases. This sequence was found in a woman aged 18 to 35 in good health and CMV-seronegative. In nucleotides, the sequence is TGTGCCAGCAGCAAGGGACACTACACCGGGGAGCTGTTTTTT. It is translated as CASSKGHYTGELFF.